This entry concerns a single T cell receptor (beta chain). Its antigen is undetermined. This sample stems from a study of CD8 T cells in ankylosing spondylitis. The study, taken as a whole, reports: Earlier reports found some motif variants in synovial fluid and blood in reactive arthritis. The study looked at matched synovial fluid samples from ankylosing spondylitis patients. Disease-linked clones were reported to be significantly enriched there. Seemingly distinctive of ankylosing spondylitis blood was a TCR beta motif formed by eight highly homologous variants.

Germline assignment: CDR1 SGHRS and CDR2 YFSETQ. The V end was cut by 0 bases, the J end by 2 bases, with 11 bases between. The CDR3 totals 15 residues. Scientists made TCR beta libraries using quantitative 5'-RACE with molecular barcodes. TCRdb ran MiXCR on the 5' RACE reads and lists one entry per CDR3 protein. Of roughly 280,000 distinct CDR3 sequences in the sample, 20% were seen once. The chain uses TRBV5-1 and TRBJ1-1; D is possibly TRBD1 (5 bases). The source material was blood, either unsorted or a sorted T cell fraction (not recorded which). The clonotype originates from a male donor with ankylosing spondylitis or in good health (not recorded which). The CDR3 reads CASSLDPGINTEAFF. For the CDR3, the DNA is TGCGCCAGCAGCTTGGATCCAGGGATTAACACTGAAGCTTTCTTT.